One and the same sample provided the 25 T cell receptor beta chains below, sequenced in a study of blood T cell repertoires in COVID-19. The table came from immunoSEQ multiplex PCR; TCRdb's copy has only in-frame clones and leaves some out. The data contain under 450,000 clones, approximately 88% of them singletons. Sequencing input: peripheral blood. The receptors were sampled from a woman between 50 and 59 years old with COVID-19, enrolled during active disease.

The rearrangement links TRBV30 to TRBJ2-3; D remains unclear. The germline V gene has CDR1 GTSNPN and CDR2 SVGIG (reference sequence). This CDR3 is 14 amino acids long. V shed 4 bases and J shed 2 bases, with 13 bases lying between them. CDR3 in DNA: TGTGCCTGGACCCCTGGCAGGTCCACAGATACGCAGTATTTT. Encoded protein: CAWTPGRSTDTQYF.

The chain carries TRBV5-1 and TRBJ1-3, with TRBD1 as a possible D gene (6 bases). Between the trimmed V and J ends, which lost 4 bases and 2 bases, there was a span of 13 bases. The CDR3 covers 15 residues. Germline assignment: CDR1 SGHRS and CDR2 YFSETQ. As DNA, the CDR3 is TGCGCCAGCAGCCTATCAGGGGTCCCTGGAAACACCATATATTTT. Its translation is CASSLSGVPGNTIYF.

The rearrangement links TRBV28 to TRBJ1-6; D gene uncertain. V lost 7 bases and J 11 bases, leaving 12 bases between the germline ends. Germline values: CDR1 MDHEN, CDR2 SYDVKM. The CDR3 extends over 12 amino acids. The CDR3 DNA reads TGTGCCAGCAAGAAGTCAGAAACACCCCTCCACTTT. The encoded protein is CASKKSETPLHF.

V gene TRBV6-4 combines with J gene TRBJ2-3, with D perhaps TRBD2 (6 bases). CDR1 MRHNA and CDR2 SNTAGT come from the germline V gene. The length of the CDR3 is 14 residues. With 3 bases removed from V and 1 base from J, the gap between germline ends came to 8 bases. The CDR3 DNA follows: TGTGCCAGCAGTGAGGGCGGGGGCACAGATACGCAGTATTTT. This sequence encodes CASSEGGGTDTQYF.

V is TRBV23-1 and J is TRBJ1-2, with 9 bases fitting TRBD1. TRBV23-1 is placed among ORFs of uncertain function. The CDR3 runs to 16 residues. Trimming cost V 4 bases and J 6 bases; bases outside gene matches: 12. The CDR3 region is CASSPKQGAFSHGYTF. The DNA of the CDR3 is TGCGCCAGCAGTCCGAAACAGGGGGCGTTCTCACATGGCTACACCTTC.

The gene calls are TRBV7-9 and TRBJ2-3; TRBD1 is a possible D gene (6 bases). Germline V gene data show CDR1 as SEHNR and CDR2 as FQNEAQ (reference sequence). V lost 5 bases and J 4 bases, leaving 31 bases between the germline ends. The CDR3 runs 20 residues. The CDR3 region is CASSKGVLASGGFGADTQYF. The CDR3 DNA sequence: TGTGCCAGCAGCAAGGGGGTTTTAGCGAGCGGTGGGTTCGGGGCAGATACGCAGTATTTT.

A few counts support this clone. This rearrangement joins TRBV19 to TRBJ1-1, with D maybe TRBD1 (6 bases). The CDR3 runs to 14 residues. Trimming removed 7 bases at V and 3 bases at J, with 15 bases between. Germline lookup yields CDR1 LNHDA and CDR2 SQIVND (reference sequence). The CDR3 sequence: CASTDFRGDTEAFF. CDR3 DNA sequence: TGTGCCAGTACGGATTTCAGGGGAGACACTGAAGCTTTCTTT.

The chain couples TRBV6-5 to TRBJ1-5, with 12 bases lining up with TRBD1. Germline V gene data show CDR1 as MNHEY and CDR2 as SVGAGI. With 4 bases clipped from V and 6 bases from J, the junction kept 7 bases outside the gene matches. CDR3 length: 16 amino acids. The CDR3 bases are TGTGCCAGCAGTTCCGCCGGGACAGGGGGCACTCAGCCCCAGCATTTT. Translation: CASSSAGTGGTQPQHF.

This clone has a handful of counts. The chain employs TRBV5-1 and TRBJ2-1; 9 bases are a match to TRBD2. Trimming removed 0 bases from V and 2 bases from J; junction bases left unmatched: 3. Germline lookup yields CDR1 SGHRS and CDR2 YFSETQ. This CDR3 has 16 amino acids. The CDR3 DNA sequence: TGCGCCAGCAGCTTGGATTTAGCGGGGGCCTACAATGAGCAGTTCTTC. The encoded protein is CASSLDLAGAYNEQFF.

The J gene is TRBJ1-5, the V gene TRBV21-1; TRBD1 is taken as the D call from the table, unchecked against the DNA. TRBV21-1 is recorded as a pseudogene. This CDR3 has 14 residues. CDR3 sequence: CASSRGQGYQPQHF. CDR3 in DNA: TGTGCCAGCAGCAGAGGGCAGGGGTATCAGCCCCAGCATTTT.

As concerns this clone: Other DNA sequences in this sample translate to the same CDR3. The V and J genes are TRBV10-3 and TRBJ2-1; TRBD2 aligns across 9 bases. The CDR3 runs 14 residues. The V gene's germline CDR1 is ENHRY and CDR2 SYGVKD. V was clipped by 4 bases and J by 5 bases; unmatched bases: 3. The CDR3 reads CAISGASGDNEQFF. The CDR3 DNA reads as TGTGCCATCAGTGGGGCTAGCGGGGACAATGAGCAGTTCTTC.

This chain joins TRBV28 and TRBJ1-2; possible D gene TRBD1, 5 bases. This CDR3 is built from 15 residues. Germline lookup yields CDR1 MDHEN and CDR2 SYDVKM. V was clipped by 5 bases and J by 8 bases, with 21 bases between them. The CDR3, as DNA: TGTGCCAGCAGTATGCCATCCCTTCAGGGTGGGGGCTACACCTTC. This sequence encodes CASSMPSLQGGGYTF.

This clone was seen once. V is TRBV25-1 and J is TRBJ2-7; no reliable D call. The germline V gene encodes CDR1 MGHDK and CDR2 SYGVNS. This CDR3 has 15 amino acids. The V and J ends lost 2 bases and 4 bases respectively, with 15 bases between them. The CDR3 loop is CASSEGAATFYEQYF. DNA of the CDR3: TGTGCCAGCAGTGAAGGCGCGGCGACTTTTTACGAGCAGTACTTC.

This chain uses TRBV30 with TRBJ2-7, with TRBD1 matching over 7 bases. V lost 0 bases, J lost 3 bases, and 14 bases stayed unmatched. The CDR3 is made up of 17 amino acids. Germline CDR1 reads GTSNPN; CDR2 reads SVGIG (reference sequence). The CDR3 region is CAWSVEGARWGYYEQYF. CDR3 bases: TGTGCCTGGAGTGTTGAGGGGGCGCGTTGGGGATACTACGAGCAGTACTTC.

On this clone itself: The junction departs from the called germline gene at one end, perhaps through a read error. V usage is TRBV6-1 and J usage is TRBJ1-6; D gene unclear. The CDR3 has 14 amino acids. Germline values: CDR1 MNHNS, CDR2 SASEGT. CDR3 DNA: TGTGCCGGCAGTGAAGCCTTTTCGAATTCACCCCTCCACTTT. As protein: CAGSEAFSNSPLHF.

The chain recombines TRBV4-1 with TRBJ2-5; tentatively, D is TRBD2 (6 bases). The V gene's germline CDR1 is MGHRA and CDR2 YSYEKL. Trimming cost V 4 bases and J 2 bases, with 14 bases left between them. The CDR3 has 15 amino acids. The CDR3, as DNA: TGCGCCAGCAGCCTGCAAACCCGGGGGCAAGAGACCCAGTACTTC. As protein: CASSLQTRGQETQYF.

This rearrangement joins TRBV5-6 to TRBJ2-7; D might be TRBD2 (6 bases). The ends were cut back, 0 bases at V and 5 bases at J, with 12 bases in the middle. CDR1 and CDR2 from the germline V gene are SGHDT and YYEEEE. The CDR3 consists of 14 residues. Here the CDR3 reads CASSLVGGRNEQYF. CDR3 coding DNA: TGTGCCAGCAGCTTGGTTGGGGGGAGGAACGAGCAGTACTTC.

The V gene is TRBV5-1, the J gene TRBJ1-2; 8 bases are a match to TRBD1. From germline, CDR1 is SGHRS and CDR2 YFSETQ. J was trimmed by 6 bases and V by 2 bases; bases with no gene match: 3. The CDR3 contains 13 residues. The CDR3 DNA sequence: TGCGCCAGCAGCTTACCCAGGGGGCATGGCTACACCTTC. This gives the protein CASSLPRGHGYTF. The variable domain in full, completed from reference TRBV5-1 and TRBJ1-2, reads KAGVTQTPRYLIKTRGQQVTLSCSPISGHRSVSWYQQTPGQGLQFLFEYFSETQRNKGNFPGRFSGRQFSNSRSEMNVSTLELGDSALYLCASSLPRGHGYTFGSGTRLTVV.

The V call is TRBV7-3, the J call TRBJ2-1; 9 nucleotides line up with TRBD2. V was pared by 5 bases and J by 0 bases, with 8 bases of the junction left unmatched. This CDR3 spans 17 amino acids. Germline CDR1 reads SGHTA; CDR2 reads FQGTGA. CDR3 DNA sequence: TGTGCCAGCAGCCTTACGACGACTAGCGGCTCCTACAATGAGCAGTTCTTC. The encoded protein is CASSLTTTSGSYNEQFF.

The chain carries TRBV24-1 and TRBJ2-1; TRBD1 aligns across 9 bases. Unmatched junction bases numbered 10, after V lost 4 bases and J lost 4 bases. Germline lookup yields CDR1 KGHDR and CDR2 SFDVKD. The CDR3 contains 17 residues. In DNA, the CDR3 is TGTGCCACCAGTGACCCTGGTGGGGACAGGGTATACAATGAGCAGTTCTTC. It specifies CATSDPGGDRVYNEQFF.

The chain uses TRBV20-1 and TRBJ2-3; 9 bases are shared with TRBD1. The germline CDR1 and CDR2 sequences are DFQATT and SNEGSKA (reference sequence). Trimming at V came to 3 bases and at J to 3 bases, leaving 4 bases not matched to a gene. The CDR3 extends over 14 amino acids. The CDR3, as DNA: TGCAGTGCTAGTAACAGGGGGCGAACAGATACGCAGTATTTT. Translating it yields CSASNRGRTDTQYF.

The chain is built from TRBV19 and TRBJ2-6; D remains unclear. Trimming left V 0 bases short and J 3 bases short, with 9 bases between. The germline V gene encodes CDR1 LNHDA and CDR2 SQIVND (reference sequence). This CDR3 comprises 16 residues. The CDR3 DNA is TGTGCCAGTAGTATAGATGCGGCCGTTGGGGCCAACGTCCTGACTTTC. This encodes CASSIDAAVGANVLTF.

CDR3 bases: TGTGCCAGCAGCCAAGATTCCGGCTACAATGAGCAGTTCTTC. Protein sequence: CASSQDSGYNEQFF. This chain uses TRBV3-1 (or the pseudogene TRBV3-2) with TRBJ2-1; no clear D gene. Germline values: CDR1 LGHDT, CDR2 YNNKEL (reference sequence). The CDR3 loop spans 14 amino acids. The ends were cut back, 0 bases at V and 3 bases at J, with 6 bases in the middle.

V gene TRBV6-5 combines with J gene TRBJ1-4, with D possibly matching TRBD1 (5 bases). V was pared by 7 bases and J by 10 bases, with 10 bases between. The germline gives CDR1 MNHEY, CDR2 SVGAGI. This CDR3 comprises 11 residues. CDR3 amino acids: CASTDGGKLFF. Written as DNA, the CDR3 is TGTGCCAGCACCGACGGGGGAAAACTGTTTTTT.

The chain recombines TRBV18 with TRBJ2-7, with 13 positions matching TRBD2. The CDR3 is 15 amino acids. Germline CDR1 is KGHSH and CDR2 is LQKENI. V trimming: 3 bases; J trimming: 2 bases; junction bases outside the gene matches: 1. CDR3 region: CASSPGLAGTYEQYF. DNA of the CDR3: TGTGCCAGCTCACCGGGACTAGCGGGAACCTACGAGCAGTACTTC. Full variable domain (rest looked up from reference TRBV18 and TRBJ2-7): NAGVMQNPRHLVRRRGQEARLRCSPMKGHSHVYWYRQLPEEGLKFMVYLQKENIIDESGMPKERFSAEFPKEGPSILRIQQVVRGDSAAYFCASSPGLAGTYEQYFGPGTRLTVT.